Listed here are 6 T cell receptor beta chains from one sample, sequenced in a study of CXCR3-negative and CXCR3-positive naive CD8 T cells. The study made its TRB cDNA libraries by 5' RACE, adding UMI labels. TCRdb re-called the 5' RACE reads and shows each CDR3 protein once, DNA omitted. The specimen's table records 100,000 to 150,000 distinct CDR3 sequences. The specimen was naive CXCR3- CD8+ T cells from blood. The subset denotes: CD45RO-CCR7+CD27+CD95- naive CD8+ T cells lacking CXCR3 (TNR3-). The receptor source for this set is a human donor in good health. Some clones in this sample may be carry-over from other donors' samples.

The genes are TRBV15 and TRBJ2-3; TCRdb's D call, TRBD2, is unchecked because there is no DNA. CDR3 length equals 14 residues. CDR1 is LNHNV and CDR2 is YYDKDF in the germline V gene (reference sequence). CDR3 in amino acids: CATSPMRGTDTQYF.

The rearrangement uses TRBV29-1 and TRBJ2-1. The CDR3 extends over 15 amino acids. Looked up from germline, CDR1 is SQVTM and CDR2 is ANQGSEA. The CDR3 loop reads CSVADGFGGDNEQFF.

This CDR3 reads CASSLDREGKTQYF. The rearrangement joins TRBV12-3 or TRBV12-4 to TRBJ2-5; TCRdb lists TRBD2, though no DNA is available to test this call. This CDR3 has 14 amino acids.

CDR3 in amino acids: CSVEFGTGELFF. The chain uses TRBV29-1 and TRBJ2-2. The CDR3 is 12 amino acids. The germline gives CDR1 SQVTM, CDR2 ANQGSEA.

The rearrangement joins TRBV10-2 to TRBJ2-3. This CDR3 region has 14 residues. Germline assignment: CDR1 WSHSY and CDR2 SAAADI. Here the CDR3 reads CASSDDQSTDTQYF.

This chain connects TRBV4-1 to TRBJ2-1; TCRdb designates TRBD2, a call that cannot be tested without DNA. CDR1 and CDR2 (germline): MGHRA, YSYEKL. There are 14 residues in the CDR3. CDR3 residues: CASSQATLAGEQFF.